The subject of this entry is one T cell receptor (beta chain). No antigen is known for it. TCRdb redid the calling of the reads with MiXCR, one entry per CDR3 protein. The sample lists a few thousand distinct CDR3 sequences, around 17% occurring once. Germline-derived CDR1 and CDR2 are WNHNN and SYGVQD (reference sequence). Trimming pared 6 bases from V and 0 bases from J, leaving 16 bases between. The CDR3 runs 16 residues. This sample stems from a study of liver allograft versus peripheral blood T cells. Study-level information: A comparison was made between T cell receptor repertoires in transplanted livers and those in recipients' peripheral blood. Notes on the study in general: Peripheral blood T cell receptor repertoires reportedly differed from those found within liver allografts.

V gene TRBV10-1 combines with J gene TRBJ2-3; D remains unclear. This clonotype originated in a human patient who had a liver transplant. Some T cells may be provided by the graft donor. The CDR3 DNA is TGCGCCAGCAGCGCCTGGGCCGGCTCTAGCACAGATACGCAGTATTTT. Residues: CASSAWAGSSTDTQYF.